Below are 18 T cell receptor beta chains sequenced from a single sample in a study of cytomegalovirus exposure and HLA in healthy donors. TCRdb's copy holds only in-frame clones and misses some; the assay was immunoSEQ multiplex PCR. The sample has a few hundred thousand clones, approximately 85% seen once. The sample consisted of PBMCs. The receptors were gathered from a man younger than 45 in good health and CMV-seronegative.

CDR3 sequence: CASSSKAGGAIEQYF. DNA of the CDR3: TGTGCCAGCAGCTCAAAAGCGGGGGGGGCGATCGAGCAGTACTTC. The J gene is TRBJ2-7, the V gene TRBV7-2; TRBD2 matches at 10 bases. This CDR3 comprises 15 residues. V lost 4 bases and J lost 6; bases outside the gene matches: 9. Germline loops: CDR1 SGHTA, CDR2 FQGNSA.

The chain is built from TRBV19 and TRBJ1-2; 8 nucleotides align to TRBD1. V lost 4 bases to trimming and J lost 0 bases; unmatched junction nucleotides: 13. Germline V CDR1 and CDR2: LNHDA, SQIVND (reference sequence). The CDR3 is 18 residues long. The DNA of the CDR3 is TGTGCCAGTAGTAATGGGGTCGGACAGGGCTCAGCTAACTATGGCTACACCTTC. Translated: CASSNGVGQGSANYGYTF.

The chain uses TRBV9 and TRBJ2-5; 14 positions match TRBD2. Trimming took 3 bases from V and 5 from J; bases not matched to a gene: 3. The germline CDR1 and CDR2 sequences are SGDLS and YYNGEE. CDR3 length: 15 amino acids. CDR3 DNA sequence: TGTGCCAGCAGCGCGGGACTAGCGGGGGATGAGACCCAGTACTTC. Amino acid sequence: CASSAGLAGDETQYF.

This clone was counted at least ten times. The chain employs TRBV5-1 and TRBJ2-7, with 8 bases aligning to TRBD1. Trimming cost V 0 bases and J 5 bases; bases outside gene matches: 10. Germline V gene data show CDR1 as SGHRS and CDR2 as YFSETQ. The CDR3 is 16 residues long. The CDR3 loop is CASSLAGQGNMDEQYF. CDR3 nucleotides: TGCGCCAGCAGCTTGGCCGGACAGGGCAATATGGACGAGCAGTACTTC.

The chain couples TRBV6-5 to TRBJ2-2; D is ambiguous. CDR3 length: 16 amino acids. Germline V gives CDR1 MNHEY, CDR2 SVGAGI. Trimming took off 0 bases at V and 2 bases at J, with 10 bases between the two ends. CDR3 nucleotide sequence: TGTGCCAGCAGTTACTCGCCGGGTAGTAACACCGGGGAGCTGTTTTTT. Encoded protein: CASSYSPGSNTGELFF.

The chain employs TRBV2 and TRBJ2-5; 10 bases are a match to TRBD2. The CDR3 has 14 residues. J lost 5 bases, V lost 6 bases, and 6 bases had no gene match. The germline V gene has CDR1 SNHLY and CDR2 FYNNEI. In DNA, the CDR3 is TGTGCCAGCAGAGGTGGACTAGCGGTGGAGACCCAGTACTTC. This codes for CASRGGLAVETQYF. The full variable domain, with the rest looked up from reference TRBV2 and TRBJ2-5, is EPEVTQTPSHQVTQMGQEVILRCVPISNHLYFYWYRQILGQKVEFLVSFYNNEISEKSEIFDDQFSVERPDGSNFTLKIRSTKLEDSAMYFCASRGGLAVETQYFGPGTRLLVL.

This chain connects TRBV4-1 to TRBJ1-2, with a tentative D call TRBD1 (5 bases). Germline V gene lookup returns CDR1 MGHRA and CDR2 YSYEKL. The germline V and J ends were trimmed by 0 bases and 5 bases, with 16 bases remaining between them. CDR3 length equals 16 residues. The CDR3 protein is CASSQDLIGKGYGYTF. Written as DNA, the CDR3 is TGCGCCAGCAGCCAAGATCTTATAGGGAAGGGGTATGGCTACACCTTC.

This chain uses TRBV7-9 with TRBJ1-4, with a possible D match to TRBD1 (5 bases). Deletions cut 5 bases from V and 7 bases from J, with 17 bases between. This CDR3 contains 15 residues. Germline CDR1 SEHNR, CDR2 FQNEAQ (reference sequence). This CDR3 is CASSRGDSSVEKLFF. CDR3 nucleotides: TGTGCCAGCAGCCGTGGGGACTCCTCGGTTGAAAAACTGTTTTTT. The full variable domain, in which reference TRBV7-9 and TRBJ1-4 provide the parts outside the CDR3, is DTGVSQNPRHKITKRGQNVTFRCDPISEHNRLYWYRQTLGQGPEFLTYFQNEAQLEKSRLLSDRFSAERPKGSFSTLEIQRTEQGDSAMYLCASSRGDSSVEKLFFGSGTQLSVL.

The rearrangement links TRBV6-6 to TRBJ2-7; possibly TRBD2 for D (6 bases). Deletions cut 6 bases from V and 4 bases from J, with 13 bases between. Looked up from germline, CDR1 is MNHNY and CDR2 is SVGAGI (reference sequence). There are 13 residues in the CDR3. CDR3 coding DNA: TGTGCCAGCAGGAAGGGACTTTGGTACGAGCAGTACTTC. Translating gives CASRKGLWYEQYF.

V is TRBV6-1 and J is TRBJ2-2, with 7 bases aligning to TRBD2. The CDR3 is made up of 17 amino acids. Trimming removed 2 bases from V and 4 bases from J; junction bases left unmatched: 10. Germline V lookup: CDR1 MNHNS, CDR2 SASEGT. The CDR3 DNA follows: TGTGCCAGCAGTGAACCCCTGCGGGGGTATGGCACCGGGGAGCTGTTTTTT. The encoded protein is CASSEPLRGYGTGELFF.

The chain links TRBV5-5 to TRBJ1-5, with D tentatively TRBD1 (6 bases). V was clipped by 4 bases and J by 3 bases, with 11 bases between them. The CDR3 totals 14 residues. Germline V gene data show CDR1 as SGHKS and CDR2 as YYEKEE (reference sequence). CDR3 DNA: TGTGCCAGCAGCCCGGGACATTCCAATCAGCCCCAGCATTTT. Its protein is CASSPGHSNQPQHF.

The chain has TRBV19 and TRBJ1-1, with 8 bases identical to TRBD1. After removal of 8 bases from V and 4 bases from J, the junction contained 9 bases not matched to a gene. Germline loops: CDR1 LNHDA, CDR2 SQIVND (reference sequence). The CDR3 has 14 residues. The CDR3 bases are TGTGCCAGTTACAGGGGGTCGGTTCCCACTGAAGCTTTCTTT. Encoded protein: CASYRGSVPTEAFF.

The chain uses TRBV6-5 and TRBJ2-3; D is unresolved. Germline loops: CDR1 MNHEY, CDR2 SVGAGI. V was cut by 9 bases and J by 2 bases, with 15 bases left in between. The CDR3 has 14 residues. CDR3 sequence reads: CASRGASLTDTQYF. The CDR3 DNA reads TGTGCCAGTAGAGGCGCTTCGCTCACAGATACGCAGTATTTT.

V gene TRBV13 combines with J gene TRBJ2-7, with D hard to call. The germline V gene encodes CDR1 PRHDT and CDR2 FYEKMQ (reference sequence). Trimming removed 5 bases at V and 5 bases at J, with 19 bases between. The CDR3 contains 15 residues. CDR3 in amino acids: CASSTRGPRSDEQYF. DNA for the CDR3: TGTGCCAGCAGCACCAGAGGCCCGCGGAGCGACGAGCAGTACTTC.

Points on this clone: This sample includes further DNA sequences coding for the same CDR3. J is TRBJ1-2 and V is TRBV4-3; D perhaps matches TRBD1 (6 bases). The CDR3 sequence is 14 residues long. Trimming stripped 0 bases from V and 4 bases from J, with 9 bases between. Germline V gives CDR1 LGHNA, CDR2 YSLEER. This CDR3 reads CASSQDRGGYGYTF. CDR3 DNA sequence: TGCGCCAGCAGCCAAGATAGGGGGGGCTATGGCTACACCTTC.

This clone showed up just a few times. The V and J genes are TRBV4-3 and TRBJ2-5; perhaps TRBD2 as D (6 bases). This CDR3 has 15 amino acids. CDR1 is LGHNA, CDR2 YSLEER, per germline. The ends were cut back, 0 bases at V and 5 bases at J, with 13 bases in the middle. The CDR3 coding sequence is TGCGCCAGCAGCCAAGATGCGGGGACTCGGGAGACCCAGTACTTC. This encodes CASSQDAGTRETQYF.

This clone was observed many times. The V and J genes are TRBV7-9 and TRBJ2-1; D not resolved. Trimming cost V 4 bases and J 4 bases, with 14 bases left between them. From germline, CDR1 is SEHNR and CDR2 FQNEAQ (reference sequence). The CDR3 covers 15 residues. CDR3 sequence reads: CASSSRGMSYNEQFF. CDR3 sequence (DNA): TGTGCCAGCAGCTCGCGTGGTATGAGTTACAATGAGCAGTTCTTC.

The gene calls are TRBV27 and TRBJ1-1; 11 bases match TRBD1. Germline loops: CDR1 MNHEY, CDR2 SMNVEV (reference sequence). The CDR3 contains 18 residues. V shed 3 bases, J shed 0 bases, and the junction held 9 bases outside the gene matches. The CDR3 region is CASSLLGTGGKMNTEAFF. The CDR3 region has the DNA TGTGCCAGCAGTTTGTTGGGGACAGGGGGTAAGATGAACACTGAAGCTTTCTTT.